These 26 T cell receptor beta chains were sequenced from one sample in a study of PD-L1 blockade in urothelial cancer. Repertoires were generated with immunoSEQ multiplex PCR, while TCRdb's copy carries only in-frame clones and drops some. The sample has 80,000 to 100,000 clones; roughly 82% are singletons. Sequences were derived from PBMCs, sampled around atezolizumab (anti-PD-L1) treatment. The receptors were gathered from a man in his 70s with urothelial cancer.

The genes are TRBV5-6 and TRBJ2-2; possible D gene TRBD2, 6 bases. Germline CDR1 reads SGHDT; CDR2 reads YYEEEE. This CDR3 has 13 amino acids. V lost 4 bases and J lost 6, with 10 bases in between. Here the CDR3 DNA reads TGTGCCAGCAGCAAGACTAGGCCCGGGGAGCTGTTTTTT. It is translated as CASSKTRPGELFF.

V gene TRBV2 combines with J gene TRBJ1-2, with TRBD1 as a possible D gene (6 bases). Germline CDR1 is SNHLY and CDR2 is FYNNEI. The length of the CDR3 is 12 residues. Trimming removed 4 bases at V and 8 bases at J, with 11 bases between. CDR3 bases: TGTGCCAGCAGTGCCGGGACAAGCGGCTACACCTTC. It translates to CASSAGTSGYTF.

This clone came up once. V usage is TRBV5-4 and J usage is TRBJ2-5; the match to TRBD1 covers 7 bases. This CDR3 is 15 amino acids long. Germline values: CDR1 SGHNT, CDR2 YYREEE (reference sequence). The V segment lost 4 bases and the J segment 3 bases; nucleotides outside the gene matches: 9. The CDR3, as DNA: TGTGCCAGCAGCGCCCGGAGACAGGGAGAAGAGACCCAGTACTTC. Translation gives CASSARRQGEETQYF. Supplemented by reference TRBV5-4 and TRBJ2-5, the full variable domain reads ETGVTQSPTHLIKTRGQQVTLRCSSQSGHNTVSWYQQALGQGPQFIFQYYREEENGRGNFPPRFSGLQFPNYSSELNVNALELDDSALYLCASSARRQGEETQYFGPGTRLLVL.

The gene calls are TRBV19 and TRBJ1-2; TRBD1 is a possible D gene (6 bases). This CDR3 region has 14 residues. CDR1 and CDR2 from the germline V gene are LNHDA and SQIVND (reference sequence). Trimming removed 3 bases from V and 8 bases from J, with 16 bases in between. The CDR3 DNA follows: TGTGCCAGTAGTATTAGAACAGGGACGAGCGGCTACACCTTC. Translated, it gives CASSIRTGTSGYTF.

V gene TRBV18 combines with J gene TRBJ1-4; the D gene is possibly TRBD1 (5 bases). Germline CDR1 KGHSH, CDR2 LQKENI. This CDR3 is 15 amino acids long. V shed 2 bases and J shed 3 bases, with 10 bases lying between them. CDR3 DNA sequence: TGTGCCAGCTCACCAGGGGCAGCGTCTAATGAAAAACTGTTTTTT. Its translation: CASSPGAASNEKLFF.

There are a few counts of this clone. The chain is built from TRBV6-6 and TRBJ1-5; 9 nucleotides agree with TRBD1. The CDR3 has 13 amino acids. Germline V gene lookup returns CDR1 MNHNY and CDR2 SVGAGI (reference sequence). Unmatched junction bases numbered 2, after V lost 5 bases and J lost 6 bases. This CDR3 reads CASSRQGVQPQHF. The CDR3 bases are TGTGCCAGCAGTAGACAGGGGGTTCAGCCCCAGCATTTT.

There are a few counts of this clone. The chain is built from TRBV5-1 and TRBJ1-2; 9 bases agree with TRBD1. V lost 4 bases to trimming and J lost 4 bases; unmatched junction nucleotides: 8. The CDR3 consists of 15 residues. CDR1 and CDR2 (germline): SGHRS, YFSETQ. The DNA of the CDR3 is TGCGCCAGCAGCACTACAGGGGGCGGCGGCTATGGCTACACCTTC. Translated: CASSTTGGGGYGYTF.

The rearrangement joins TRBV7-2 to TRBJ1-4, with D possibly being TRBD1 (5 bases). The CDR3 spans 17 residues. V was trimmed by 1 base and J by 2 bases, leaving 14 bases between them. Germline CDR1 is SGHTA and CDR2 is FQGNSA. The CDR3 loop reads CASSLDGVGGTNEKLFF. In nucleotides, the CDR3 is TGTGCCAGCAGCTTAGATGGGGTGGGGGGGACTAATGAAAAACTGTTTTTT.

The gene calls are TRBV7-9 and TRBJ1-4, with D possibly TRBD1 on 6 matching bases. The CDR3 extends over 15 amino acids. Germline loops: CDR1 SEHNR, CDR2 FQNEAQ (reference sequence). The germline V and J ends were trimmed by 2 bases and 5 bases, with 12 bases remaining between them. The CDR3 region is CASSLSWGPNEKLFF. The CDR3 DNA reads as TGTGCCAGCAGCTTATCCTGGGGGCCGAATGAAAAACTGTTTTTT.

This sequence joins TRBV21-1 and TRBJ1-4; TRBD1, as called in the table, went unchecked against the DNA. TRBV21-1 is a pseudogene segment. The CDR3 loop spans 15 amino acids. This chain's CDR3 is CASRDGGTGKEKLFF. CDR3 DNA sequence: TGTGCCAGCAGGGACGGGGGGACAGGTAAGGAAAAACTGTTTTTT.

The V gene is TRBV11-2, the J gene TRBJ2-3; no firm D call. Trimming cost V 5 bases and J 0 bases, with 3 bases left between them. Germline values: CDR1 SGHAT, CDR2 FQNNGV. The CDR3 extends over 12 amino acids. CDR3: CASSPSTDTQYF. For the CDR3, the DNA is TGTGCCAGCAGCCCTAGCACAGATACGCAGTATTTT.

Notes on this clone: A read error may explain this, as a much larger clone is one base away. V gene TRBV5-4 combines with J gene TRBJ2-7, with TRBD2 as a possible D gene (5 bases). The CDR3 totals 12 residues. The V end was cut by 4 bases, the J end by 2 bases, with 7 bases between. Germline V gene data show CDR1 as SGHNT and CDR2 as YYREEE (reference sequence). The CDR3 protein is CASSPGAYEQYF. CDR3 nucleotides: TGTGCCAGCAGCCCCGGGGCCTACGAGCAGTACTTC.

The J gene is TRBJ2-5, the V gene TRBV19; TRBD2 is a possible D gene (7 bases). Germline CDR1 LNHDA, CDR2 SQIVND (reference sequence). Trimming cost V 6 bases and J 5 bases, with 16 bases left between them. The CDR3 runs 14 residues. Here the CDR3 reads CASSPGGRGETQYF. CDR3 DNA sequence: TGTGCCAGTAGCCCCGGGGGGCGAGGGGAGACCCAGTACTTC.

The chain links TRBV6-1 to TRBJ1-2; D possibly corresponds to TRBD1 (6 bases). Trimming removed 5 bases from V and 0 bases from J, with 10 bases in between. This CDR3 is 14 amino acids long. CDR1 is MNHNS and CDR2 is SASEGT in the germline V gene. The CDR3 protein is CASSIGGSNYGYTF. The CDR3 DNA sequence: TGTGCCAGCAGTATTGGGGGCTCTAACTATGGCTACACCTTC.

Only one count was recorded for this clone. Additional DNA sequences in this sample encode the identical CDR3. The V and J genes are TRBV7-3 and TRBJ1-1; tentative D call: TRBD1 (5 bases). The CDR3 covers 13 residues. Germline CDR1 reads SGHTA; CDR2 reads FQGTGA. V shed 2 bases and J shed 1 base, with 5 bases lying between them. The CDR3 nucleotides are TGTGCCAGCAGCTTAGACAGGAACACTGAAGCTTTCTTT. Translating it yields CASSLDRNTEAFF.

The CDR3 sequence: CASSSGQGAQNYGYTF. For the CDR3, the DNA is TGTGCCAGCAGCTCGGGACAGGGGGCTCAGAACTATGGCTACACCTTC. The chain couples TRBV5-4 to TRBJ1-2; TRBD1 matches at 12 bases. This CDR3 has 16 amino acids. The germline V gene encodes CDR1 SGHNT and CDR2 YYREEE (reference sequence). The V gene end was trimmed by 3 bases and the J gene end by 2 bases; junction bases not matched to a gene: 5. Full variable domain (outside the CDR3, taken from reference TRBV5-4 and TRBJ1-2): ETGVTQSPTHLIKTRGQQVTLRCSSQSGHNTVSWYQQALGQGPQFIFQYYREEENGRGNFPPRFSGLQFPNYSSELNVNALELDDSALYLCASSSGQGAQNYGYTFGSGTRLTVV.

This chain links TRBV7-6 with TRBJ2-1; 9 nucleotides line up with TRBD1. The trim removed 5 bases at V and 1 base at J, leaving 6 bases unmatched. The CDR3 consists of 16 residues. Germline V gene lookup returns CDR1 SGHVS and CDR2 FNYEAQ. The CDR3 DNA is TGTGCCAGCAGCCCGACAGGGGGAGGGTCCTACAATGAGCAGTTCTTC. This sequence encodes CASSPTGGGSYNEQFF.

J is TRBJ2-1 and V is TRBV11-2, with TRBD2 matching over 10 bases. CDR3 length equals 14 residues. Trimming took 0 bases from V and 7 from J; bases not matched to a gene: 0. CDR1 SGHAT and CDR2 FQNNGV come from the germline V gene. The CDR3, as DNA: TGTGCCAGCAGCTTAGAACTAGCGGGGAATGAGCAGTTCTTC. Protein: CASSLELAGNEQFF.

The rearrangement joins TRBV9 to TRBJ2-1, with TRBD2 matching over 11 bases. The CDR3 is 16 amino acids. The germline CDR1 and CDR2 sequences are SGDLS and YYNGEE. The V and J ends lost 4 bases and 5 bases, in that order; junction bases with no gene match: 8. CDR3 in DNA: TGTGCCAGCAGCCTAAGCCCGACTAGCGGGAACAATGAGCAGTTCTTC. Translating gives CASSLSPTSGNNEQFF.

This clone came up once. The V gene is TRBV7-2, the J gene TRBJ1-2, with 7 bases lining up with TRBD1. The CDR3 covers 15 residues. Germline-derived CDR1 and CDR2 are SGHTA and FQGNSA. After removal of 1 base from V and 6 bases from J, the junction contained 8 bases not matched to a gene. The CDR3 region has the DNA TGTGCCAGCAGCTTAGGGGGTAGGCAGGGGGATGGCTACACCTTC. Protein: CASSLGGRQGDGYTF.

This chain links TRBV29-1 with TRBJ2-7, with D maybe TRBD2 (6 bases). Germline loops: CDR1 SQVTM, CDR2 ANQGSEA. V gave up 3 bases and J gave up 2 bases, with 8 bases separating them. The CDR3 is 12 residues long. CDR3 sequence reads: CSVDGGPYEQYF. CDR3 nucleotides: TGCAGCGTTGACGGGGGTCCCTACGAGCAGTACTTC.

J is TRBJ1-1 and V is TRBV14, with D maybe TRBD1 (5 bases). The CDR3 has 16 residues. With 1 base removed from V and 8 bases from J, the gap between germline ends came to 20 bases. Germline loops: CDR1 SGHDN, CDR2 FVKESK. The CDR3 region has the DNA TGTGCCAGCAGCCAAGTGTGGCCAGGGTTGCTGTCGGAAGCTTTCTTT. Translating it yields CASSQVWPGLLSEAFF. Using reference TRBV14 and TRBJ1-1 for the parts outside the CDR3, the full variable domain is EAGVTQFPSHSVIEKGQTVTLRCDPISGHDNLYWYRRVMGKEIKFLLHFVKESKQDESGMPNNRFLAERTGGTYSTLKVQPAELEDSGVYFCASSQVWPGLLSEAFFGQGTRLTVV.

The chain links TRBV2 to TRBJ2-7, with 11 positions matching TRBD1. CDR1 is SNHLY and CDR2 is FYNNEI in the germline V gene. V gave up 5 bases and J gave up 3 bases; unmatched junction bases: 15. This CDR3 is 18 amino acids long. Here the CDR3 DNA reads TGTGCCAGCAGTCTACCGGACAGGGGGCGGCAATTGTACTACGAGCAGTACTTC. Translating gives CASSLPDRGRQLYYEQYF.

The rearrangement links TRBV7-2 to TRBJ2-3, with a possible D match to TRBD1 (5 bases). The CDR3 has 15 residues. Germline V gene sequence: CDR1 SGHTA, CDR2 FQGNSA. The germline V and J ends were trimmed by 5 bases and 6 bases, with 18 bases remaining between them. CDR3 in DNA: TGTGCCAGCAGCCAAGAAGGGGCCGAGTGGGATACGCAGTATTTT. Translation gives CASSQEGAEWDTQYF.

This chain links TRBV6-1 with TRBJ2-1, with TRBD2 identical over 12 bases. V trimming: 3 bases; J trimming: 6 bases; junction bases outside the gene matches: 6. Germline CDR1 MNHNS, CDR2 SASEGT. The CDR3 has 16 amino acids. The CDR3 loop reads CASSDSASGGGNEQFF. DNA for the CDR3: TGTGCCAGCAGTGATTCGGCTAGCGGGGGGGGCAATGAGCAGTTCTTC.

The CDR3 sequence is CASSQAGGQARADTQYF. Here the CDR3 DNA reads TGCGCCAGCAGCCAAGCCGGAGGGCAGGCCAGGGCAGATACGCAGTATTTT. This rearrangement joins TRBV4-1 to TRBJ2-3, with TRBD2 as a possible D gene (6 bases). The CDR3 length is 17 residues. The germline CDR1 and CDR2 sequences are MGHRA and YSYEKL. Trimming pared 1 base from V and 4 bases from J, leaving 18 bases between.